This TCR beta chain was documented in a study of CD8+CD57+ T cells in acquired aplastic anemia. Study-wide results and limits: Sharing between patients and controls was observed for twenty-nine CD8+ CDR3 sequences.

Genomic DNA served as template for TCR beta VDJ and CDR3 profiling. TCRdb analysed the reads with MiXCR anew, one entry per CDR3 protein. The repertoire holds more than 250,000 distinct CDR3 sequences, with approximately 79% as singletons. Patients included in sequencing had previously demonstrated CD8+CD57+ cell expansion by flow cytometry. This clonotype was counted a few times. The antigen remains undetermined. With V trimmed by 5 bases and J by 2 bases, 5 bases remained unmatched. The germline V gene has CDR1 SGHAT and CDR2 FQDESV (reference sequence). The CDR3 contains 14 residues. This receptor was identified in a human donor with aplastic anemia. The chain recombines TRBV11-1 with TRBJ2-5; 7 bases align to TRBD1. The sequencing sample was made of sorted CD4+, CD8+, or CD8+CD57+ T cells (not recorded which) from PBMCs. This CDR3 reads CASSRDRAQETQYF. The CDR3 coding sequence is TGTGCCAGCAGCAGAGACAGGGCGCAAGAGACCCAGTACTTC.